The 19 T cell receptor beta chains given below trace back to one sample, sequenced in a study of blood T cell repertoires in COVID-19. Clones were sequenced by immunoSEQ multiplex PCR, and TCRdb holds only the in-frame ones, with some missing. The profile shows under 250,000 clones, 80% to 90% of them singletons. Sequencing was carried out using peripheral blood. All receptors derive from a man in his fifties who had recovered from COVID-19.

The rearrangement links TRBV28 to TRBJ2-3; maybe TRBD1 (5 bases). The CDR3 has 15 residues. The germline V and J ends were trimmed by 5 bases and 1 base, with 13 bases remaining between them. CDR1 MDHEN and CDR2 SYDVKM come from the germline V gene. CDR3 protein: CASSTRDRGTDTQYF. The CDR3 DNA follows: TGTGCCAGCAGTACACGAGACAGAGGCACAGATACGCAGTATTTT.

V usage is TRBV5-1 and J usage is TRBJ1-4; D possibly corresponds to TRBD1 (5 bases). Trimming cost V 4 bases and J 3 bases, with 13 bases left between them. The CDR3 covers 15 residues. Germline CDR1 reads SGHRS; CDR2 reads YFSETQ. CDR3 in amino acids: CASSSQGGANEKLFF. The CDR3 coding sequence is TGCGCCAGCAGCAGCCAGGGAGGGGCTAATGAAAAACTGTTTTTT.

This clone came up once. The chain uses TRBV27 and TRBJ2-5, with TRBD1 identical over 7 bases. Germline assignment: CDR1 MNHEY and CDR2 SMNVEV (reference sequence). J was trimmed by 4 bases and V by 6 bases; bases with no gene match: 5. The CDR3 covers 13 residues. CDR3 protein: CASRKTGRETQYF. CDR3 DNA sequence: TGTGCCAGCAGAAAGACAGGGCGAGAGACCCAGTACTTC.

The CDR3 is CASSTQGASTEAFF. The CDR3 DNA reads TGTGCCAGTAGTACACAGGGGGCTAGCACTGAAGCTTTCTTT. V is TRBV19 and J is TRBJ1-1, with 9 bases aligning to TRBD1. The CDR3 runs 14 residues. Trimming took 4 bases from V and 4 from J; bases not matched to a gene: 4. The germline gives CDR1 LNHDA, CDR2 SQIVND (reference sequence).

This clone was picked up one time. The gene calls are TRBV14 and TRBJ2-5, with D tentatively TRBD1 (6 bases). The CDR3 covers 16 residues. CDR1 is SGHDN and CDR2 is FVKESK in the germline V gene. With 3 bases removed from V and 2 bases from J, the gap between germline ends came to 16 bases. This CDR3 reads CASSHRGRGNQETQYF. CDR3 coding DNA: TGTGCCAGCAGCCATCGGGGCAGGGGAAATCAAGAGACCCAGTACTTC.

The CDR3 sequence is CASNYRGLSGANVLTF. CDR3 DNA sequence: TGTGCCAGCAATTACAGGGGCCTCTCTGGGGCCAACGTCCTGACTTTC. V is TRBV28 and J is TRBJ2-6, with TRBD1 identical over 7 bases. This CDR3 region has 16 residues. The germline V gene has CDR1 MDHEN and CDR2 SYDVKM. V dropped 7 bases and J dropped 0; count of bases not matched to a gene: 6. The complete variable domain, with remaining parts taken from reference TRBV28 and TRBJ2-6, reads DVKVTQSSRYLVKRTGEKVFLECVQDMDHENMFWYRQDPGLGLRLIYFSYDVKMKEKGDIPEGYSVSREKKERFSLILESASTNQTSMYLCASNYRGLSGANVLTFGAGSRLTVL.

The CDR3 DNA sequence: TGCGCCAGCAGCCAAGAGGAGGGGGGACTAGCCACAGATACGCAGTATTTT. Translating gives CASSQEEGGLATDTQYF. The genes are TRBV4-1 and TRBJ2-3, with 9 bases lining up with TRBD2. This CDR3 has 17 amino acids. Looked up from germline, CDR1 is MGHRA and CDR2 is YSYEKL. The V segment lost 0 bases and the J segment 2 bases; nucleotides outside the gene matches: 6.

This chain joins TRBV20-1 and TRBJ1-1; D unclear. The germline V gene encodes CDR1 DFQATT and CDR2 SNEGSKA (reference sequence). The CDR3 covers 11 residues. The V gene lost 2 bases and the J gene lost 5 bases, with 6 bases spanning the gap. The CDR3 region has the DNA TGCAGTGCTAGATCTATGACTGAAGCTTTCTTT. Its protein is CSARSMTEAFF.

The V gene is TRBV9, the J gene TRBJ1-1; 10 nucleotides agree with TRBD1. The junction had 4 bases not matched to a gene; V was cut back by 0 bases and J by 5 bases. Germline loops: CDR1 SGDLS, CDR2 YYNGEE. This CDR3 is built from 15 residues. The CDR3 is CASSVGGTGVTEAFF. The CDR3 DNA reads TGTGCCAGCAGCGTAGGTGGGACAGGGGTGACTGAAGCTTTCTTT. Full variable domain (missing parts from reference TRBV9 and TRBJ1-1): DSGVTQTPKHLITATGQRVTLRCSPRSGDLSVYWYQQSLDQGLQFLIQYYNGEERAKGNILERFSAQQFPDLHSELNLSSLELGDSALYFCASSVGGTGVTEAFFGQGTRLTVV.

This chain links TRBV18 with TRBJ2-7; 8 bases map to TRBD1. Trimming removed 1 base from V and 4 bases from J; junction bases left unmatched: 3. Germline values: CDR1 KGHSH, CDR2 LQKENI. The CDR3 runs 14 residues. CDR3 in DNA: TGTGCCAGCTCACCACGCAGGGGGCAATACGAGCAGTACTTC. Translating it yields CASSPRRGQYEQYF.

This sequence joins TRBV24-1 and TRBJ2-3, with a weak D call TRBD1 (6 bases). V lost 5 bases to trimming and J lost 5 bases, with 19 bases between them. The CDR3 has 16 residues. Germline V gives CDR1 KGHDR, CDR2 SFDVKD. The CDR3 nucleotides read TGTGCCACCAGTGCCGCAGGGGCAGGGGCAAGAGATACGCAGTATTTT. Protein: CATSAAGAGARDTQYF.

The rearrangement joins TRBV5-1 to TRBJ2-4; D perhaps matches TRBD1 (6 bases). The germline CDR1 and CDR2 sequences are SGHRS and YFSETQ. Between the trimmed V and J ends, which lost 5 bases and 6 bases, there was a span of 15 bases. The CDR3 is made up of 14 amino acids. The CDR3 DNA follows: TGCGCCAGCAGATACGACGCAGGGGTAAACATTCAGTACTTC. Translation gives CASRYDAGVNIQYF.

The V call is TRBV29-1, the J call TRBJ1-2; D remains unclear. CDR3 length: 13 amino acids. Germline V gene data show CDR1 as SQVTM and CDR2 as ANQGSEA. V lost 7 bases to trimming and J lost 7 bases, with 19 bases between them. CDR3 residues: CSASSTSFSGYTF. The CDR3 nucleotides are TGCAGCGCAAGTAGCACCTCGTTCTCTGGCTACACCTTC.

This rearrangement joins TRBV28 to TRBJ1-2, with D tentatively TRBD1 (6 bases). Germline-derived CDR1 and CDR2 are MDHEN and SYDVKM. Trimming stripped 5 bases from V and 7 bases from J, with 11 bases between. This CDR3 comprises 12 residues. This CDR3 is CASSTGIPGYTF. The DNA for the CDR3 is TGTGCCAGCAGTACAGGGATCCCTGGCTACACCTTC.

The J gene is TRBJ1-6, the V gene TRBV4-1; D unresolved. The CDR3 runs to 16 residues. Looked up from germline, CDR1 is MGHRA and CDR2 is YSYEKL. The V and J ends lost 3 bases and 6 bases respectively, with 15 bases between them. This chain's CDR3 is CASSQETGDANSPLHF. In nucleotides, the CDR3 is TGCGCCAGCAGCCAGGAAACCGGGGATGCTAATTCACCCCTCCACTTT.

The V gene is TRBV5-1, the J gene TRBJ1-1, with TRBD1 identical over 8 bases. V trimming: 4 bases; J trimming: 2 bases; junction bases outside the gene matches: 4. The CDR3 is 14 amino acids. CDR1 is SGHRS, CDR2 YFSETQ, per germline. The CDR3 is CASSRGTGNTEAFF. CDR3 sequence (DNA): TGCGCCAGCAGCAGGGGGACAGGTAACACTGAAGCTTTCTTT.

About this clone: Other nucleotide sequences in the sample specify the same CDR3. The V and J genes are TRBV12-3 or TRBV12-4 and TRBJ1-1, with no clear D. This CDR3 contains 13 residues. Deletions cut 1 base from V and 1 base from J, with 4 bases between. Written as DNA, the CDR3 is TGTGCCAGCAGTTTAGGACAGAACACTGAAGCTTTCTTT. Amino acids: CASSLGQNTEAFF.

The CDR3 bases are TGCGCCAGCAGCCGGACTAGCGGGATCGTTGGCGAGCAGTACTTC. Residues: CASSRTSGIVGEQYF. This chain uses TRBV5-1 with TRBJ2-7; 12 nucleotides line up with TRBD2. The CDR3 has 15 residues. Germline trimming cut 4 bases from V and 6 bases from J; bases unmatched to any gene: 8. Germline V gene lookup returns CDR1 SGHRS and CDR2 YFSETQ.

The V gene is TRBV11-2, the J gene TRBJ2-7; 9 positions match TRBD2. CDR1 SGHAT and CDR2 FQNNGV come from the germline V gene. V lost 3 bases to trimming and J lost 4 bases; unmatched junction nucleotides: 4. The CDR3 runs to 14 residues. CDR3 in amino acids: CASSFASGKYEQYF. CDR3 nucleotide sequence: TGTGCCAGCAGCTTCGCTAGCGGGAAGTACGAGCAGTACTTC.